This TCR beta chain came from a study of cytomegalovirus exposure and HLA in healthy donors. Study context: Around 78 million unique TCR sequences came from HLA-typed donors in an early release. Study-wide points: Roughly uniform sequencing depth across donors was assumed, possibly incorrectly.

Germline lookup yields CDR1 SEHNR and CDR2 FQNEAQ (reference sequence). CDR3 length: 16 amino acids. Trimming at V came to 5 bases and at J to 2 bases, leaving 11 bases not matched to a gene. Comments on this clone: Its antigen is unknown.

The PCR employed 60 Vbeta primers together with 13 Jbeta primers. TCRdb's table, derived via immunoSEQ multiplex PCR, lists solely in-frame clones and lacks some. The sample lists around 100,000 clones, 60% to 80% occurring once. Input material: PBMCs. The TCR was taken from a man aged 50-59 years in good health and CMV-seropositive. The J gene is TRBJ2-7, the V gene TRBV7-9, with TRBD2 identical over 8 bases. The CDR3 protein is CASSPDREGFPYEQYF. The CDR3 DNA is TGTGCCAGCAGCCCAGACCGGGAGGGGTTCCCCTACGAGCAGTACTTC.